One and the same sample provided the 25 T cell receptor beta chains below, sequenced in a study of long-term antiretroviral therapy in people with HIV (dated by TCRdb to 2021 to 2024). The immunoSEQ hsTCRB v3.0 assay was used at survey level resolution for TRB variable region sequencing. As stored in TCRdb, this immuneACCESS dataset retains in-frame rearrangements with V and J assigned. A fraction of the clones does not appear; measured against another copy, unresolved V genes explain less than half of the discrepancy, and the remainder lacks a known reason. The sample table shows under 45,000 clones, and approximately 85% are seen once. Approximately 6% of the sample rests with the top ten. Sequencing used unsorted PBMCs, obtained 3.1 years after starting antiretroviral therapy. The receptors were sampled from a woman aged 50 to 60 with HIV.

The chain recombines TRBV6-1 with TRBJ1-1; no definite D call. CDR3 length: 13 residues. Germline V gene lookup returns CDR1 MNHNS and CDR2 SASEGT. The V gene lost 5 bases and the J gene lost 10 bases, with 17 bases spanning the gap. Here the CDR3 reads CASSRVLDLGAFF. CDR3 nucleotides: TGTGCCAGCAGTAGAGTCTTGGACCTGGGAGCTTTCTTT.

The chain is built from TRBV7-9 and TRBJ2-7; 7 bases align to TRBD1. V lost 4 bases and J lost 0; bases outside the gene matches: 3. This CDR3 region has 14 residues. The germline V gene has CDR1 SEHNR and CDR2 FQNEAQ (reference sequence). The chain's CDR3 is CASSSRDSSYEQYF. The DNA for the CDR3 is TGTGCCAGCAGCTCCAGGGACAGCTCCTACGAGCAGTACTTC. The entire variable domain, with the rest obtained from reference TRBV7-9 and TRBJ2-7, is as follows: DTGVSQNPRHKITKRGQNVTFRCDPISEHNRLYWYRQTLGQGPEFLTYFQNEAQLEKSRLLSDRFSAERPKGSFSTLEIQRTEQGDSAMYLCASSSRDSSYEQYFGPGTRLTVT.

The genes are TRBV2 and TRBJ2-5; possibly TRBD1 or TRBD2 for D (5 bases each). Trimming took off 6 bases at V and 9 bases at J, with 23 bases between the two ends. This CDR3 region has 15 residues. Germline lookup yields CDR1 SNHLY and CDR2 FYNNEI. The CDR3 DNA reads as TGTGCCAGCAGGGTGGGACCGACTCCGGAGGAGGCCCAGTACTTC. Translating gives CASRVGPTPEEAQYF.

The V gene is TRBV6-5, the J gene TRBJ1-2; TRBD1 aligns across 8 bases. Trimming removed 2 bases from V and 8 bases from J; junction bases left unmatched: 4. The CDR3 is made up of 13 amino acids. Germline CDR1 is MNHEY and CDR2 is SVGAGI. CDR3 nucleotide sequence: TGTGCCAGCAGTTACGGGGCAGGGGGCGGCTACACCTTC. As protein: CASSYGAGGGYTF.

This clone showed up just once. The gene calls are TRBV2 and TRBJ2-3; D ambiguous. Germline lookup yields CDR1 SNHLY and CDR2 FYNNEI. The CDR3 has 12 amino acids. The ends were cut back, 7 bases at V and 2 bases at J, with 7 bases in the middle. The CDR3 region is CASKGLTDTQYF. CDR3 sequence (DNA): TGTGCCAGCAAAGGCCTCACAGATACGCAGTATTTT.

J is TRBJ2-3 and V is TRBV27; TRBD2 agrees at 8 bases. There are 16 residues in the CDR3. In germline, CDR1 is MNHEY, CDR2 SMNVEV (reference sequence). J lost 8 bases, V lost 6 bases, and 16 bases had no gene match. In nucleotides, the CDR3 is TGTGCCAGCAGGTCTCTAGCGGGCGGACGTACTTTTACGCAGTATTTT. Amino acids: CASRSLAGGRTFTQYF.

The genes are TRBV27 and TRBJ2-5; 11 bases line up with TRBD2. After removal of 3 bases from V and 5 bases from J, the junction contained 5 bases not matched to a gene. There are 15 residues in the CDR3. Germline assignment: CDR1 MNHEY and CDR2 SMNVEV (reference sequence). The CDR3 reads CASSFGLAGGETQYF. The CDR3 coding sequence is TGTGCCAGCAGTTTCGGTCTAGCGGGGGGTGAGACCCAGTACTTC.

The chain employs TRBV19 and TRBJ1-2; 8 positions match TRBD1. Germline loops: CDR1 LNHDA, CDR2 SQIVND (reference sequence). The V segment lost 4 bases and the J segment 4 bases; nucleotides outside the gene matches: 5. The CDR3 consists of 14 residues. CDR3 loop: CASSTETGVYGYTF. In nucleotides, the CDR3 is TGTGCCAGTAGTACCGAGACAGGGGTCTATGGCTACACCTTC.

The gene calls are TRBV5-4 and TRBJ2-2; D may match TRBD1 or TRBD2 (5 bases each). V lost 4 bases and J lost 5, with 27 bases in between. The CDR3 runs to 19 residues. Germline V gene sequence: CDR1 SGHNT, CDR2 YYREEE (reference sequence). CDR3 bases: TGTGCCAGCAGCCTGGGACGGGGCGCGGGTCCCCTGGGGACCGGGGAGCTGTTTTTT. Protein: CASSLGRGAGPLGTGELFF.

This clone was seen only a few times. The V and J genes are TRBV6-5 and TRBJ1-1; D unclear. This CDR3 is 11 amino acids long. Trimming left V 7 bases short and J 4 bases short, with 7 bases between. Germline V gene sequence: CDR1 MNHEY, CDR2 SVGAGI. The CDR3 protein is CASIFGTEAFF. In DNA form, the CDR3 reads TGTGCCAGCATCTTCGGCACTGAAGCTTTCTTT.

The chain recombines TRBV30 with TRBJ2-7; D is undetermined. The germline V and J ends were trimmed by 2 bases and 12 bases, with 14 bases remaining between them. Germline CDR1 is GTSNPN and CDR2 is SVGIG (reference sequence). The CDR3 covers 11 residues. CDR3 in DNA: TGTGCCTGGAGTCTAGACACAGTAGGGTACTTC. Translated, it gives CAWSLDTVGYF.

The chain links TRBV28 to TRBJ1-1, with 7 bases matching TRBD1. The germline V gene encodes CDR1 MDHEN and CDR2 SYDVKM. The junction had 11 bases not matched to a gene; V was cut back by 5 bases and J by 5 bases. The CDR3 has 15 amino acids. DNA for the CDR3: TGTGCCAGCAGTCCGTCGACAGGGTTGAGTACTGAAGCTTTCTTT. Protein sequence: CASSPSTGLSTEAFF.

The chain uses TRBV6-5 and TRBJ2-7; TRBD1 agrees at 9 bases. CDR1 and CDR2 (germline): MNHEY, SVGAGI. The length of the CDR3 is 15 residues. J gave up 0 bases and V 5 bases, and 5 bases lay outside the gene matches. CDR3 bases: TGTGCCAGCAGTCGGGGACAGGGAATCTCCTACGAGCAGTACTTC. Translation gives CASSRGQGISYEQYF.

CDR3 loop: CSVVGDRGRLNTEAFF. CDR3 coding DNA: TGCAGCGTTGTTGGGGACAGGGGGCGGTTAAACACTGAAGCTTTCTTT. The chain combines TRBV29-1 with TRBJ1-1; 12 positions agree with TRBD1. CDR1 and CDR2 (germline): SQVTM, ANQGSEA. V shed 4 bases, J shed 2 bases, and the junction held 8 bases outside the gene matches. This CDR3 comprises 16 residues.

V is TRBV5-1 and J is TRBJ1-1; D is possibly TRBD1 (6 bases). CDR3 size: 15 residues. Trimming cost V 4 bases and J 8 bases, with 21 bases left between them. Germline V gene lookup returns CDR1 SGHRS and CDR2 YFSETQ. The CDR3 is CASSPTQGIAAEAFF. The CDR3 nucleotides are TGCGCCAGCAGCCCGACCCAGGGGATTGCGGCCGAAGCTTTCTTT.

The gene calls are TRBV7-3 and TRBJ2-1, with TRBD2 as a possible D gene (5 bases). CDR3 length equals 14 residues. V lost 6 bases and J 9 bases, leaving 18 bases between the germline ends. The germline V gene has CDR1 SGHTA and CDR2 FQGTGA. The CDR3 loop is CASSPAWRATEQFF. In DNA form, the CDR3 reads TGTGCCAGCAGTCCCGCGTGGCGGGCGACTGAGCAGTTCTTC.

V gene TRBV27 combines with J gene TRBJ1-2, with TRBD1 matching over 8 bases. CDR3 length equals 19 residues. Per the germline V gene, CDR1 is MNHEY and CDR2 is SMNVEV (reference sequence). After removal of 3 bases from V and 6 bases from J, the junction contained 21 bases not matched to a gene. In DNA form, the CDR3 reads TGTGCCAGCAGTTTGAAATCGGGACAGGCCATTTTCTCGAGGAATGGCTACACCTTC. This encodes CASSLKSGQAIFSRNGYTF.

This chain joins TRBV5-8 and TRBJ2-1; the D gene is possibly TRBD1 (6 bases). The ends were cut back, 4 bases at V and 0 bases at J, with 11 bases in the middle. CDR3 length equals 15 residues. Germline V gene data show CDR1 as SGHTS and CDR2 as YDEGEE. CDR3 protein: CASSMGHSSYNEQFF. The CDR3 bases are TGTGCCAGCAGCATGGGACACAGCTCCTACAATGAGCAGTTCTTC.

This clone was seen a single time. The gene calls are TRBV5-1 and TRBJ2-1; 8 bases are shared with TRBD2. Germline-derived CDR1 and CDR2 are SGHRS and YFSETQ. The CDR3 runs 15 residues. Trimming at V came to 4 bases and at J to 6 bases, leaving 9 bases not matched to a gene. The CDR3 bases are TGCGCCAGCAGCCCGGGGGGGGGACTACTCAATGAGCAGTTCTTC. This translates into CASSPGGGLLNEQFF.

The gene calls are TRBV6-1 and TRBJ2-6; no firm D call. This CDR3 contains 14 residues. With 1 base removed from V and 5 bases from J, the gap between germline ends came to 6 bases. Per germline, CDR1 MNHNS and CDR2 SASEGT. CDR3 in DNA: TGTGCCAGCAGTGAAGGGGGTTGGGCCAACGTCCTGACTTTC. Translated, it gives CASSEGGWANVLTF.

The V gene is TRBV19, the J gene TRBJ1-1, with 9 bases matching TRBD1. Germline V lookup: CDR1 LNHDA, CDR2 SQIVND (reference sequence). V was pared by 4 bases and J by 1 base, with 4 bases of the junction left unmatched. There are 15 residues in the CDR3. The CDR3 spells CASSNRDRANTEAFF. The CDR3 DNA reads as TGTGCCAGTAGTAACCGGGACAGGGCGAACACTGAAGCTTTCTTT.

The sample holds one count of this clone. This rearrangement joins TRBV6-4 to TRBJ2-3; 11 nucleotides line up with TRBD2. Trimming removed 0 bases from V and 3 bases from J; junction bases left unmatched: 5. This CDR3 spans 17 amino acids. Germline CDR1 and CDR2: MRHNA and SNTAGT. The CDR3 here is CASSDSSGGAGTDTQYF. The CDR3 DNA reads TGTGCCAGCAGTGACTCTAGCGGGGGGGCCGGAACAGATACGCAGTATTTT.

A few counts support this clone. V gene TRBV19 combines with J gene TRBJ2-1; 8 nucleotides line up with TRBD2. Germline V gene sequence: CDR1 LNHDA, CDR2 SQIVND (reference sequence). V was clipped by 3 bases and J by 7 bases; unmatched bases: 5. The CDR3 has 14 amino acids. CDR3 coding DNA: TGTGCCAGTAGTATCACCGGGGGGGTGAATGAGCAGTTCTTC. Translated: CASSITGGVNEQFF.

This clone was counted only a few times. The chain recombines TRBV7-6 with TRBJ1-3; D possibly corresponds to TRBD1 (6 bases). Deletions cut 5 bases from V and 1 base from J, with 24 bases between. The CDR3 spans 19 residues. Per germline, CDR1 SGHVS and CDR2 FNYEAQ. The CDR3 DNA follows: TGTGCCAGCAGCAAATGGACAGAATCCTTCGTTCGGTCTGGAAACACCATATATTTT. This encodes CASSKWTESFVRSGNTIYF.

The chain carries TRBV5-1 and TRBJ1-2, with D possibly being TRBD1 (6 bases). Trimming took 1 base from V and 7 from J, leaving 14 bases between them. CDR1 and CDR2 (germline): SGHRS, YFSETQ. There are 14 residues in the CDR3. The CDR3 sequence: CASSLYPGEGGYTF. In DNA, the CDR3 is TGCGCCAGCAGCTTGTACCCAGGGGAAGGTGGCTACACCTTC.